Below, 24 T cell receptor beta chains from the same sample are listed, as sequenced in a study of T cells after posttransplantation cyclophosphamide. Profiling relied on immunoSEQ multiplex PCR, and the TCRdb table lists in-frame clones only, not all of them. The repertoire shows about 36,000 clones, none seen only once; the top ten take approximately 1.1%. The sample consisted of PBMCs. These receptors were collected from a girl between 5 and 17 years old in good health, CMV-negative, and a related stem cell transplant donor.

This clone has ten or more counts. As DNA, the CDR3 is TGTGCCAGCAGCTTTACTGGAAACACCATATATTTT. This gives the protein CASSFTGNTIYF. This chain links TRBV9 with TRBJ1-3; D gene ambiguous. The length of the CDR3 is 12 residues. Deletions cut 4 bases from V and 2 bases from J, with 4 bases between. Germline V gene lookup returns CDR1 SGDLS and CDR2 YYNGEE.

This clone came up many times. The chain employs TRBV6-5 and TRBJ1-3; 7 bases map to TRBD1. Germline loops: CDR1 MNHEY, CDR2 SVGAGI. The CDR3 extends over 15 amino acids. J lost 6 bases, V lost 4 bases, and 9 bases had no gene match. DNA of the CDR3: TGTGCCAGCAGTTCACAGGGGAATCGTCCAAACACCATATATTTT. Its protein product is CASSSQGNRPNTIYF.

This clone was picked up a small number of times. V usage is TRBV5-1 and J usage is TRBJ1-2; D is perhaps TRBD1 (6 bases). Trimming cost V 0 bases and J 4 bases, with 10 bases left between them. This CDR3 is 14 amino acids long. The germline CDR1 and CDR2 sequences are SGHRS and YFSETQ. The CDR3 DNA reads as TGCGCCAGCAGCTTGGAGCCGGACAGCTATGGCTACACCTTC. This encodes CASSLEPDSYGYTF.

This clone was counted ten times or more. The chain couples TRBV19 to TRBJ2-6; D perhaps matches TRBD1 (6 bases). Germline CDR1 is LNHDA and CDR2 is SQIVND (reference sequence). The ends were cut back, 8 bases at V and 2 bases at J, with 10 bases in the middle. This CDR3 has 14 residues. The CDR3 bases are TGTGCCAGTTCCACAGGGACTGGGGCCAACGTCCTGACTTTC. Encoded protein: CASSTGTGANVLTF.

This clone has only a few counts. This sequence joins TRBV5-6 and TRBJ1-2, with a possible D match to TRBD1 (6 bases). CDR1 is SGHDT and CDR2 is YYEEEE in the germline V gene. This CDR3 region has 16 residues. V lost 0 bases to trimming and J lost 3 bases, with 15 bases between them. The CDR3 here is CASSLVGGGGDYGYTF. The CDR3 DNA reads TGTGCCAGCAGCTTGGTGGGGGGGGGCGGAGACTATGGCTACACCTTC.

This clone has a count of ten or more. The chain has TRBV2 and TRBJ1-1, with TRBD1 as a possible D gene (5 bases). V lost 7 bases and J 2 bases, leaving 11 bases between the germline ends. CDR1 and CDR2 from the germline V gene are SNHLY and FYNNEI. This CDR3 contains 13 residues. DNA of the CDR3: TGTGCCAGCACCCGACAGATTAACACTGAAGCTTTCTTT. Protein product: CASTRQINTEAFF.

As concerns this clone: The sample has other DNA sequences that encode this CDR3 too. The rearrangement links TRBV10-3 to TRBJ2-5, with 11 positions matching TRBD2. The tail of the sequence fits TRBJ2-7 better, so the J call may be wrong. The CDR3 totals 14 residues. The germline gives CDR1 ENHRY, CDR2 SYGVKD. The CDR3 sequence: CAISPTSGSDEQYF. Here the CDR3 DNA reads TGTGCCATCAGTCCTACTAGCGGGAGCGACGAGCAGTACTTC.

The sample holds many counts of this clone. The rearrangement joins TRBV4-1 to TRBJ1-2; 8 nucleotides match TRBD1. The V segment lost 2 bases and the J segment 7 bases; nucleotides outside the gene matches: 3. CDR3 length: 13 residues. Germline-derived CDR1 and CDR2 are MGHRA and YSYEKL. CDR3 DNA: TGCGCCAGCAGCCAACCGGACAGGGCTGGCTACACCTTC. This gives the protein CASSQPDRAGYTF.

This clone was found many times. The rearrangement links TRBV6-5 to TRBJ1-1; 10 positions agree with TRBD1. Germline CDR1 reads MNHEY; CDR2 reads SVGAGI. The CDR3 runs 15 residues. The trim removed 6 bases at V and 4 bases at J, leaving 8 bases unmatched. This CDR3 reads CASRRGQGPGTEAFF. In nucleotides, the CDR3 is TGTGCCAGCAGAAGGGGACAGGGGCCAGGCACTGAAGCTTTCTTT.

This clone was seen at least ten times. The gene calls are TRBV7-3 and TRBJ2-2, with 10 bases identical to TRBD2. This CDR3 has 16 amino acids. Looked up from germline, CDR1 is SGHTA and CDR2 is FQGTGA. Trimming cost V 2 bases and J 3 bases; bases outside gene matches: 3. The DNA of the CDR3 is TGTGCCAGCAGCTTACTAGCGGGAGTCCACACCGGGGAGCTGTTTTTT. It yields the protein CASSLLAGVHTGELFF.

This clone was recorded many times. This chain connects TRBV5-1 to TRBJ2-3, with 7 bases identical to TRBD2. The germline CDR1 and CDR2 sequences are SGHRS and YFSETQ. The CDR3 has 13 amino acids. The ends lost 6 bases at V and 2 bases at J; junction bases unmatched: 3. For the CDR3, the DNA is TGCGCCAGCAAGCGGGGTCACACAGATACGCAGTATTTT. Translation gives CASKRGHTDTQYF.

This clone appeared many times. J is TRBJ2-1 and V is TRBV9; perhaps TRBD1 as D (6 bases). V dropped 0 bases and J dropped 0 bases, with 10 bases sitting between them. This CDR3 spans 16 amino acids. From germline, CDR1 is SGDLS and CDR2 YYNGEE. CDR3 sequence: CASSVADSHSYNEQFF. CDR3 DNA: TGTGCCAGCAGCGTAGCGGACAGCCACTCCTACAATGAGCAGTTCTTC.

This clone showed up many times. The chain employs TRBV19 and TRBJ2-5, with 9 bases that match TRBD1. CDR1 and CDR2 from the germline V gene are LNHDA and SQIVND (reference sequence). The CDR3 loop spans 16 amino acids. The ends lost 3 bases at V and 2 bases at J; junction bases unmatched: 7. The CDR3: CASSILDRGRQETQYF. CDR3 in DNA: TGTGCCAGTAGTATCTTGGACAGGGGCCGGCAAGAGACCCAGTACTTC. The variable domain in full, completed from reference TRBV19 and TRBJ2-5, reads DGGITQSPKYLFRKEGQNVTLSCEQNLNHDAMYWYRQDPGQGLRLIYYSQIVNDFQKGDIAEGYSVSREKKESFPLTVTSAQKNPTAFYLCASSILDRGRQETQYFGPGTRLLVL.

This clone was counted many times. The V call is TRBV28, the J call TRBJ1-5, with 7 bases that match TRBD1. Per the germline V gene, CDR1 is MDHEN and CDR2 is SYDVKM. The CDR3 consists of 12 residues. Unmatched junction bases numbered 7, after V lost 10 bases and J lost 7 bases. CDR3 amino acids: CANKAGGQPQHF. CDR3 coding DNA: TGTGCCAACAAGGCAGGGGGGCAGCCCCAGCATTTT.

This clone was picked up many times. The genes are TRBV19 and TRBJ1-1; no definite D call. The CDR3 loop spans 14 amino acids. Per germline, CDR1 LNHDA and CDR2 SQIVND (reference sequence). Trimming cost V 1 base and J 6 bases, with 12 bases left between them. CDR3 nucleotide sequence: TGTGCCAGTAGTATAGTGTCAGGATATTCTGAAGCTTTCTTT. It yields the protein CASSIVSGYSEAFF.

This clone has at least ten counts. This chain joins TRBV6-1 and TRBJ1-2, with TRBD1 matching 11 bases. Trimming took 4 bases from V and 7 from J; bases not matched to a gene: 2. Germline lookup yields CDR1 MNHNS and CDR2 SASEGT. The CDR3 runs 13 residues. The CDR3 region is CASSGDRGAGYTF. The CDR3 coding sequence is TGTGCCAGCAGTGGGGACAGGGGGGCTGGCTACACCTTC.

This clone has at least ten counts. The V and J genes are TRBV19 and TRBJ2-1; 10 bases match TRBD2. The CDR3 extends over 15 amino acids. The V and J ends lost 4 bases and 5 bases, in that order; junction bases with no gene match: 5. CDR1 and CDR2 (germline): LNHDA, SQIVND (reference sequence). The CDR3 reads CASSSLAGDNNEQFF. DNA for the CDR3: TGTGCCAGTAGTAGCCTAGCGGGGGACAACAATGAGCAGTTCTTC.

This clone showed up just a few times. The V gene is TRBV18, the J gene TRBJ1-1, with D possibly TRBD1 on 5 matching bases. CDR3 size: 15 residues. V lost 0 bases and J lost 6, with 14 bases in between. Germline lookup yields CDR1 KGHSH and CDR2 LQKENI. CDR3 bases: TGTGCCAGCTCACCACCGAATATACAGGCTTCTGAAGCTTTCTTT. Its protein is CASSPPNIQASEAFF.

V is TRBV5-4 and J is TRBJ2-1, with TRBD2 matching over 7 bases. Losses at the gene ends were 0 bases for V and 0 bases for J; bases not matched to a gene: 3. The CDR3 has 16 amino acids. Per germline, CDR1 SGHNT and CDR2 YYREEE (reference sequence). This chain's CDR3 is CASSLAGGGSYNEQFF. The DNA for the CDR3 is TGTGCCAGCAGCTTGGCCGGCGGGGGCTCCTACAATGAGCAGTTCTTC.

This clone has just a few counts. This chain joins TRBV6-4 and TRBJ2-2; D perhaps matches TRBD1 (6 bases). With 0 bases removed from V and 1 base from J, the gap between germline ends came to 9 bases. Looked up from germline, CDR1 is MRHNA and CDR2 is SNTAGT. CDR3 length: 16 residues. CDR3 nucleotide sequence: TGTGCCAGCAGTGACTCTCCGGGACAGAACACCGGGGAGCTGTTTTTT. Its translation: CASSDSPGQNTGELFF.

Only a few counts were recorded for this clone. The chain's CDR3 is CASSRAGGDTGELFF. CDR3 coding DNA: TGCGCCAGCAGCAGGGCGGGGGGGGACACCGGGGAGCTGTTTTTT. The chain couples TRBV4-1 to TRBJ2-2, with 9 positions matching TRBD2. Trimming removed 5 bases from V and 3 bases from J; junction bases left unmatched: 4. CDR1 is MGHRA and CDR2 is YSYEKL in the germline V gene. The CDR3 is 15 amino acids.

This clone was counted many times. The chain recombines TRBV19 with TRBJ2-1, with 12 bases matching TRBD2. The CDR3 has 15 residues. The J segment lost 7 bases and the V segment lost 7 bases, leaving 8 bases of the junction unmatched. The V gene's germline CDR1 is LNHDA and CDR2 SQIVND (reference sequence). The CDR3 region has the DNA TGTGCCAGTAATCCGACTAGCGGGGGAGGGAATGAGCAGTTCTTC. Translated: CASNPTSGGGNEQFF.

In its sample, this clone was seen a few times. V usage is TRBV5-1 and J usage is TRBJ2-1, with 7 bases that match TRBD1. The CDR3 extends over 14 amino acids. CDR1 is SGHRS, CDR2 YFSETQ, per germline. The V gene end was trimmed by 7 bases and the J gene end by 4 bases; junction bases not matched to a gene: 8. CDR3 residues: CASAMGQTYNEQFF. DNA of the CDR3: TGCGCCAGCGCTATGGGACAGACGTACAATGAGCAGTTCTTC.

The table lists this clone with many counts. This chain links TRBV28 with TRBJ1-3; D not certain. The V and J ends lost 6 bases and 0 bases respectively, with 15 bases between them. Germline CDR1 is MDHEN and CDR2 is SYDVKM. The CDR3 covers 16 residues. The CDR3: CASSQEGFGSGNTIYF. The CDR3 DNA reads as TGTGCCAGCAGCCAGGAAGGATTTGGCTCTGGAAACACCATATATTTT.